This TCR beta chain was obtained from a study of long-term antiretroviral therapy in people with HIV. Findings and caveats of the study: HIV repertoires covered narrower CDR3 length ranges than controls did.

Run at survey level, the immunoSEQ assay was version v3.0. Produced via immunoSEQ multiplex PCR; TCRdb's table is partial and in-frame only. The table includes over 25,000 clones, about 94% detected once. Two or more post-ART PBMC samples, plus at least one pre-ART sample, were available for each donor. Without exception, participants with HIV were treated in the United States. Specimens held about 0.9-11 million cryopreserved PBMC prior to DNA extraction. On this clone: What it binds is unknown.

This CDR3 is 16 amino acids long. Germline-derived CDR1 and CDR2 are SGHRS and YFSETQ. Germline trimming cut 0 bases from V and 4 bases from J; bases unmatched to any gene: 7. The rearrangement uses TRBV5-1 and TRBJ2-3, with TRBD2 identical over 8 bases. The receptor was derived from a man aged 50 or older with HIV. The sequenced sample was unsorted PBMCs, obtained around 7.4 years after starting antiretroviral therapy. DNA for the CDR3: TGCGCCAGCAGCTTGGTATCCCGGGGGGGTCCAGATACGCAGTATTTT. Translated: CASSLVSRGGPDTQYF.